This TCR beta chain stems from a study of T cells in Graves' hyperthyroidism and ophthalmopathy. Many counts were recorded for this clonotype. Its antigen is still unknown. Study-level findings and limits: Blood also showed most of the thyroid clonotypes that were expanded above 0.001.

The CDR3 has 15 residues. The trim removed 5 bases at V and 2 bases at J, leaving 7 bases unmatched. From germline, CDR1 is MNHNS and CDR2 SASEGT. Researchers amplified the TCR beta CDR3 regions from RNA transcripts. A first-round RT-PCR of the TCR CDR3 used the HTBI primer set. TCRdb used MiXCR to reprocess the multiplex PCR reads, holding one entry per CDR3 protein. Of around 530,000 distinct CDR3 sequences in the sample, 15% to 20% are singletons; the top ten hold 15% to 20%. Sequencing was done on a sample of blood. The chain is built from TRBV6-1 and TRBJ2-3; 7 nucleotides agree with TRBD2. This sequence was found in a woman under 30 with Graves' ophthalmopathy. The CDR3 here is CASSRSSGNTDTQYF. In DNA, the CDR3 is TGTGCCAGCAGTAGGTCTAGCGGAAACACAGATACGCAGTATTTT.